Each of the 32 T cell receptor beta chains below was sequenced from the same sample in a study of blood T cell repertoires in COVID-19. Profiling relied on immunoSEQ multiplex PCR, and the TCRdb table lists in-frame clones only, not all of them. This table holds over 200,000 clones, around nine tenths found once. Sequenced material: peripheral blood. Receptors were obtained from a woman aged 40 to 50 with acute or convalescent COVID-19.

In its sample, this clone was seen once. The junction shows a germline mismatch at one end, possibly a read error. V gene TRBV19 combines with J gene TRBJ1-5; 7 bases match TRBD1. From germline, CDR1 is LNHDA and CDR2 SQIVND (reference sequence). The CDR3 runs to 13 residues. In nucleotides, the CDR3 is TGTGCCTCTCTGGACAGGCCTAATCGGCCCCAGCATTTT. Amino acids: CASLDRPNRPQHF. Full variable domain (outside the CDR3, taken from reference TRBV19 and TRBJ1-5): DGGITQSPKYLFRKEGQNVTLSCEQNLNHDAMYWYRQDPGQGLRLIYYSQIVNDFQKGDIAEGYSVSREKKESFPLTVTSAQKNPTAFYLCASLDRPNRPQHFGDGTRLSIL.

V and J are TRBV24-1 and TRBJ1-1; 7 bases fit TRBD1. The CDR3 has 16 amino acids. Losses at the gene ends were 0 bases for V and 0 bases for J; bases not matched to a gene: 3. The V gene's germline CDR1 is KGHDR and CDR2 SFDVKD. The CDR3 reads CATSDLYRGLNTEAFF. The CDR3 DNA follows: TGTGCCACCAGTGATTTGTACAGGGGATTGAACACTGAAGCTTTCTTT.

The rearrangement uses TRBV6-1 and TRBJ1-2; 7 bases fit TRBD1. Looked up from germline, CDR1 is MNHNS and CDR2 is SASEGT. V was pared by 7 bases and J by 8 bases, with 13 bases of the junction left unmatched. This CDR3 has 14 amino acids. The CDR3 bases are TGTGCCAGCACCTCGGCGGTCAGGGGGGAGGGCTACACCTTC. Its translation is CASTSAVRGEGYTF.

The chain uses TRBV12-3 or TRBV12-4 and TRBJ1-5; D gene ambiguous. This CDR3 is built from 13 residues. With 3 bases removed from V and 5 bases from J, the gap between germline ends came to 8 bases. CDR3 in DNA: TGTGCCAGCAGTTTTGGGCGGGATCAGCCCCAGCATTTT. This gives the protein CASSFGRDQPQHF.

This chain uses TRBV18 with TRBJ2-2, with D perhaps TRBD2 (5 bases). Germline V gives CDR1 KGHSH, CDR2 LQKENI. V lost 3 bases and J lost 5, with 13 bases in between. The CDR3 length is 15 residues. CDR3 DNA: TGTGCCAGCTCACCGCGGAGTGAGGGAACCGGGGAGCTGTTTTTT. Translating gives CASSPRSEGTGELFF.

J is TRBJ1-6 and V is TRBV10-3; 7 nucleotides agree with TRBD1. CDR1 and CDR2 from the germline V gene are ENHRY and SYGVKD. Trimming took 6 bases from V and 7 from J; bases not matched to a gene: 9. The length of the CDR3 is 15 residues. CDR3 bases: TGTGCCATCAGATACCGGGACAGTAAGAATTCACCCCTCCACTTT. Its protein product is CAIRYRDSKNSPLHF.

V is TRBV27 and J is TRBJ2-1, with TRBD2 identical over 8 bases. The CDR3 extends over 15 amino acids. V lost 2 bases and J lost 3; bases outside the gene matches: 3. Looked up from germline, CDR1 is MNHEY and CDR2 is SMNVEV (reference sequence). CDR3 DNA: TGTGCCAGCAGTTTAAAGCGGGGGAACTACAATGAGCAGTTCTTC. It yields the protein CASSLKRGNYNEQFF.

The chain links TRBV10-3 to TRBJ1-2; D ambiguous. The V gene's germline CDR1 is ENHRY and CDR2 SYGVKD. V was trimmed by 8 bases and J by 7 bases, leaving 11 bases between them. The CDR3 length is 11 residues. The CDR3 DNA reads TGTGCCATCTGGCTCGAGGGTGGCTACACCTTC. Translated: CAIWLEGGYTF.

CDR3 amino acids: CATSTRQGDTEAFF. For the CDR3, the DNA is TGTGCCACCAGCACTCGACAGGGGGACACTGAAGCTTTCTTT. The V call is TRBV15, the J call TRBJ1-1, with TRBD1 matching over 9 bases. V dropped 4 bases and J dropped 3; count of bases not matched to a gene: 3. Germline loops: CDR1 LNHNV, CDR2 YYDKDF (reference sequence). This CDR3 is 14 amino acids long.

The CDR3 here is CAWSPGTGSPYGYTF. As DNA, the CDR3 is TGTGCCTGGAGTCCCGGGACAGGGTCCCCCTATGGCTACACCTTC. J is TRBJ1-2 and V is TRBV30; 9 bases fit TRBD1. Germline-derived CDR1 and CDR2 are GTSNPN and SVGIG (reference sequence). The trim removed 2 bases at V and 4 bases at J, leaving 8 bases unmatched. The CDR3 is 15 amino acids.

V usage is TRBV28 and J usage is TRBJ1-2, with D possibly matching TRBD1 (6 bases). The germline V and J ends were trimmed by 4 bases and 4 bases, with 13 bases remaining between them. The V gene's germline CDR1 is MDHEN and CDR2 SYDVKM. This CDR3 has 14 amino acids. CDR3 loop: CASSSGQWGYGYTF. Written as DNA, the CDR3 is TGTGCCAGCAGTTCCGGACAGTGGGGCTATGGCTACACCTTC.

The CDR3 region has the DNA TGTGCCAGCAGCGTATCTGGGGGCCCTGGGGCCAACGTCCTGACTTTC. Residues: CASSVSGGPGANVLTF. This rearrangement joins TRBV9 to TRBJ2-6, with a tentative D call TRBD1 (6 bases). The V end lost 1 base, the J end lost 2 bases, and 10 bases lay between the germline ends. The CDR3 has 16 residues. Germline V gene data show CDR1 as SGDLS and CDR2 as YYNGEE.

V gene TRBV3-1 (or the pseudogene TRBV3-2) combines with J gene TRBJ1-4; maybe TRBD1 (5 bases). Between the trimmed V and J ends, which lost 4 bases and 8 bases, there was a span of 17 bases. The CDR3 runs 15 residues. Germline V gene sequence: CDR1 LGHDT, CDR2 YNNKEL (reference sequence). CDR3 in amino acids: CASSRGRVVGEKLFF. CDR3 nucleotide sequence: TGTGCCAGCAGCCGCGGCAGGGTGGTCGGGGAAAAACTGTTTTTT.

The chain has TRBV7-2 and TRBJ1-1; D possibly corresponds to TRBD1 (5 bases). Germline V lookup: CDR1 SGHTA, CDR2 FQGNSA. The CDR3 has 18 amino acids. The V end was cut by 5 bases, the J end by 3 bases, with 25 bases between. The CDR3 DNA sequence: TGTGCCAGCAGCCCCGTGTGGCGGGGACGTATGAGGGACACTGAAGCTTTCTTT. The encoded protein is CASSPVWRGRMRDTEAFF.

V gene TRBV28 combines with J gene TRBJ1-2; TRBD1 might be the D (6 bases). Deletions cut 2 bases from V and 9 bases from J, with 16 bases between. This CDR3 region has 14 residues. Per germline, CDR1 MDHEN and CDR2 SYDVKM. The CDR3 loop is CASSLGGGQGSYTF. The CDR3 nucleotides are TGTGCCAGCAGTTTAGGGGGTGGGCAGGGGAGCTACACCTTC.

The chain recombines TRBV6-1 with TRBJ2-1; 9 nucleotides line up with TRBD1. The germline CDR1 and CDR2 sequences are MNHNS and SASEGT. Trimming at V came to 2 bases and at J to 9 bases, leaving 14 bases not matched to a gene. This CDR3 has 17 amino acids. CDR3 protein: CASSELTGGELAREQFF. CDR3 in DNA: TGTGCCAGCAGTGAATTAACAGGGGGCGAATTAGCGCGTGAGCAGTTCTTC.

The J gene is TRBJ2-7, the V gene TRBV5-1; 9 nucleotides line up with TRBD1. CDR3 length: 15 amino acids. V trimming: 4 bases; J trimming: 0 bases; junction bases outside the gene matches: 5. Germline V gives CDR1 SGHRS, CDR2 YFSETQ. DNA for the CDR3: TGCGCCAGCAGCGTCACAGGGGGCACCTCCTACGAGCAGTACGTC. Translation gives CASSVTGGTSYEQYV.

The CDR3 is CASSPRDSTSETQYF. The CDR3 region has the DNA TGTGCCAGCTCACCACGGGACAGTACCTCAGAGACCCAGTACTTC. V gene TRBV18 combines with J gene TRBJ2-5, with 7 bases matching TRBD1. The germline V gene encodes CDR1 KGHSH and CDR2 LQKENI. V dropped 1 base and J dropped 4; count of bases not matched to a gene: 6. CDR3 length equals 15 residues.

The chain employs TRBV4-1 and TRBJ1-2; TRBD1 might be the D (5 bases). CDR1 is MGHRA, CDR2 YSYEKL, per germline. This CDR3 is built from 14 residues. V lost 2 bases and J lost 5, with 12 bases in between. In DNA, the CDR3 is TGCGCCAGCAGCCAACTACTGACAGAGTATGGCTACACCTTC. Translating gives CASSQLLTEYGYTF.

This chain joins TRBV5-5 and TRBJ1-5, with D possibly being TRBD1 (5 bases). CDR3 length: 15 residues. With 3 bases removed from V and 1 base from J, the gap between germline ends came to 11 bases. Germline values: CDR1 SGHKS, CDR2 YYEKEE (reference sequence). The DNA of the CDR3 is TGTGCCAGCAGCTGGAGGGGAAACAGCAATCAGCCCCAGCATTTT. Protein product: CASSWRGNSNQPQHF.

This clone was recorded a few times. The rearrangement uses TRBV6-1 and TRBJ1-2; no clear D gene. Germline-derived CDR1 and CDR2 are MNHNS and SASEGT. There are 13 residues in the CDR3. Trimming pared 3 bases from V and 4 bases from J, leaving 9 bases between. The CDR3 DNA follows: TGTGCCAGCAGTGAGTGGGCGTCCTATGGCTACACCTTC. It codes for CASSEWASYGYTF.

For the CDR3, the DNA is TGCGCCAGCAGCCAAGAGGTGGGCCGGGGCCAAGAGACCCAGTACTTC. Protein: CASSQEVGRGQETQYF. V and J are TRBV4-1 and TRBJ2-5; D is perhaps TRBD2 (5 bases). Germline V lookup: CDR1 MGHRA, CDR2 YSYEKL. The CDR3 sequence is 16 residues long. With 0 bases removed from V and 1 base from J, the gap between germline ends came to 12 bases.

V is TRBV29-1 and J is TRBJ1-3; TRBD1 is a possible D gene (6 bases). Trimming removed 6 bases at V and 0 bases at J, with 12 bases between. Germline V gives CDR1 SQVTM, CDR2 ANQGSEA. The length of the CDR3 is 14 residues. The CDR3 reads CSVATGSSGNTIYF. CDR3 nucleotide sequence: TGCAGCGTCGCAACAGGGAGCTCTGGAAACACCATATATTTT.

The chain uses TRBV19 and TRBJ1-3; D gene ambiguous. The CDR3 length is 15 residues. V lost 3 bases and J lost 0, with 9 bases in between. The germline V gene encodes CDR1 LNHDA and CDR2 SQIVND (reference sequence). The CDR3 coding sequence is TGTGCCAGTAGTATGGCGGCCAGCTCTGGAAACACCATATATTTT. This sequence encodes CASSMAASSGNTIYF.

The chain has TRBV7-9 and TRBJ1-1; 8 nucleotides agree with TRBD1. V lost 5 bases and J lost 1; bases outside the gene matches: 12. The V gene's germline CDR1 is SEHNR and CDR2 FQNEAQ (reference sequence). The CDR3 has 17 residues. The DNA of the CDR3 is TGTGCCAGCAGCCTTCCTCACAGGGGGACGCCGAACACTGAAGCTTTCTTT. Protein sequence: CASSLPHRGTPNTEAFF. The whole variable domain, filled in from reference TRBV7-9 and TRBJ1-1, reads DTGVSQNPRHKITKRGQNVTFRCDPISEHNRLYWYRQTLGQGPEFLTYFQNEAQLEKSRLLSDRFSAERPKGSFSTLEIQRTEQGDSAMYLCASSLPHRGTPNTEAFFGQGTRLTVV.

The rearrangement uses TRBV5-5 and TRBJ1-2; possibly TRBD1 for D (6 bases). The CDR3 contains 15 residues. Per germline, CDR1 SGHKS and CDR2 YYEKEE (reference sequence). Trimming removed 0 bases at V and 8 bases at J, with 17 bases between. The DNA of the CDR3 is TGTGCCAGCAGCTTGGCGCGATTGGACAGCGGAGGCTACACCTTC. It encodes CASSLARLDSGGYTF.

This clone was detected a few times. The CDR3 loop is CASSSTDSSYEQYV. As DNA, the CDR3 is TGTGCCAGCAGCTCAACAGACAGCTCCTACGAGCAGTACGTC. The rearrangement links TRBV7-8 to TRBJ2-7; TRBD1 is a possible D gene (5 bases). Trimming took off 4 bases at V and 0 bases at J, with 10 bases between the two ends. The CDR3 spans 14 residues. Germline V gene sequence: CDR1 SGHVS, CDR2 FQNEAQ.

The V and J genes are TRBV6-5 and TRBJ1-4, with TRBD1 identical over 9 bases. The CDR3 sequence is 14 residues long. Germline trimming cut 2 bases from V and 8 bases from J; bases unmatched to any gene: 3. CDR1 is MNHEY and CDR2 is SVGAGI in the germline V gene. The CDR3 coding sequence is TGTGCCAGCAGTTACACAGGGGGCATGGAAAAACTGTTTTTT. This encodes CASSYTGGMEKLFF.

This clone was observed a handful of times. CDR3 bases: TGTGCCAGTAGTATAAGAGGGAATAGCAATCAGCCCCAGCATTTT. As protein: CASSIRGNSNQPQHF. V is TRBV19 and J is TRBJ1-5; D not resolved. The CDR3 consists of 15 residues. Between the trimmed V and J ends, which lost 2 bases and 0 bases, there was a span of 8 bases. Germline-derived CDR1 and CDR2 are LNHDA and SQIVND (reference sequence).

The sample holds one count of this clone. This chain uses TRBV15 with TRBJ1-5; unclear D gene. The CDR3 totals 15 residues. Per the germline V gene, CDR1 is LNHNV and CDR2 is YYDKDF (reference sequence). V dropped 1 base and J dropped 2 bases, with 9 bases sitting between them. CDR3 DNA sequence: TGTGCCACCAGCAGAGGGGGAGGTGGCAATCAGCCCCAGCATTTT. It codes for CATSRGGGGNQPQHF. Drawing the rest from reference TRBV15 and TRBJ1-5, the complete variable domain is DAMVIQNPRYQVTQFGKPVTLSCSQTLNHNVMYWYQQKSSQAPKLLFHYYDKDFNNEADTPDNFQSRRPNTSFCFLDIRSPGLGDTAMYLCATSRGGGGNQPQHFGDGTRLSIL.

The rearrangement links TRBV7-2 to TRBJ1-6, with TRBD1 identical over 7 bases. V lost 5 bases, J lost 7 bases, and 5 bases stayed unmatched. This CDR3 comprises 14 residues. Germline CDR1 SGHTA, CDR2 FQGNSA. The CDR3 region is CASSPGTVNSPLHF. In nucleotides, the CDR3 is TGTGCCAGCAGCCCCGGGACAGTAAATTCACCCCTCCACTTT.

The V gene is TRBV6-5, the J gene TRBJ2-2, with D unclear. The germline V gene encodes CDR1 MNHEY and CDR2 SVGAGI. CDR3 size: 15 residues. Trimming stripped 4 bases from V and 0 bases from J, with 9 bases between. The CDR3 coding sequence is TGTGCCAGCAGTTGGGCCCCCTCGAACACCGGGGAGCTGTTTTTT. Protein: CASSWAPSNTGELFF.